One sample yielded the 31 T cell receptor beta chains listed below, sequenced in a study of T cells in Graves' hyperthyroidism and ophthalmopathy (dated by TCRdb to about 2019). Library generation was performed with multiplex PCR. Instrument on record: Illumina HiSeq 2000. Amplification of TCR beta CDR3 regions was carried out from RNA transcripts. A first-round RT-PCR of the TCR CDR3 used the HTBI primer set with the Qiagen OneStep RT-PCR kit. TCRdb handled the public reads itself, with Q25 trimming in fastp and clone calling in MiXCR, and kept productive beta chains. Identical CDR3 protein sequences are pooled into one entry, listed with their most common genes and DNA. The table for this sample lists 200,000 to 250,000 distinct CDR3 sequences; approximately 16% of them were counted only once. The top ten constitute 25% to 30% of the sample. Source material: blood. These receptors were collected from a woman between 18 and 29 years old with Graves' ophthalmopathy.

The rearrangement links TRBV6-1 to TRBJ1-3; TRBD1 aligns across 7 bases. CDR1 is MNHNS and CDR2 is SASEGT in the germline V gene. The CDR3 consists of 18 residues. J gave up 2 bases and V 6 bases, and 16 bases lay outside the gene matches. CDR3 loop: CASSHNLGTVSTGNTIYF. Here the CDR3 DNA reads TGTGCCAGCAGCCACAACCTTGGGACAGTTAGTACTGGAAACACCATATATTTT.

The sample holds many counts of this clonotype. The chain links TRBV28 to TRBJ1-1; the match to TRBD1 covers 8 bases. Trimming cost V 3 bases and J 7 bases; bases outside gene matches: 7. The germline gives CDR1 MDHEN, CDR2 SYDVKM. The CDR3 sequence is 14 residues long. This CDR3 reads CASSFGAGGFEAFF. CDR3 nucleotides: TGTGCCAGCAGTTTTGGTGCAGGGGGCTTTGAAGCTTTCTTT. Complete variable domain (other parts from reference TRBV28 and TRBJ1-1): DVKVTQSSRYLVKRTGEKVFLECVQDMDHENMFWYRQDPGLGLRLIYFSYDVKMKEKGDIPEGYSVSREKKERFSLILESASTNQTSMYLCASSFGAGGFEAFFGQGTRLTVV.

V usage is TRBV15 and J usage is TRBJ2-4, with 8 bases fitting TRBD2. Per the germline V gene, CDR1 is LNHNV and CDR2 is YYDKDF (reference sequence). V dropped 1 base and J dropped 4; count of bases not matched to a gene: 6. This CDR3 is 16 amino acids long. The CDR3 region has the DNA TGTGCCACCAGCAGAGGCGGTAGCGGGGCTAAAAACATTCAGTACTTC. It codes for CATSRGGSGAKNIQYF.

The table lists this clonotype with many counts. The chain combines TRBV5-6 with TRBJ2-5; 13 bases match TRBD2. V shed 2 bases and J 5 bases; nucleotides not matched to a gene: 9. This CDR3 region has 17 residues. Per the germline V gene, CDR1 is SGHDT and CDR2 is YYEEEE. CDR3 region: CASSFRTSGSKFETQYF. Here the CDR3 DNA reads TGTGCCAGCAGCTTCCGGACTAGCGGGAGTAAGTTTGAGACCCAGTACTTC.

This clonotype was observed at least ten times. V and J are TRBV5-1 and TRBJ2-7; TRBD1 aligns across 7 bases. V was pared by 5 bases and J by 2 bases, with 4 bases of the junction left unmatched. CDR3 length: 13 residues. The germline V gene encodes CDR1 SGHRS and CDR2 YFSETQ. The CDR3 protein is CASRTGTAYEQYF. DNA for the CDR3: TGCGCCAGCAGAACCGGGACAGCCTACGAGCAGTACTTC.

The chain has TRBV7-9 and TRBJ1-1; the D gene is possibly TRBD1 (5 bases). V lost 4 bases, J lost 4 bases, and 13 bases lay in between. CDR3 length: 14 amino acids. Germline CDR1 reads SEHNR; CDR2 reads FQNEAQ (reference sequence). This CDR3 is CASSYWGETTEAFF. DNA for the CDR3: TGTGCCAGCAGCTACTGGGGGGAAACCACTGAAGCTTTCTTT.

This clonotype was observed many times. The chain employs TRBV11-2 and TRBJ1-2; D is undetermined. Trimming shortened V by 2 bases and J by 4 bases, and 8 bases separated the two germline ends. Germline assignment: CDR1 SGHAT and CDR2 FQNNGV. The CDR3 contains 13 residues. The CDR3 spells CASSLLSVYGYTF. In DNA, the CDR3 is TGTGCCAGCAGCTTACTGTCAGTCTATGGCTACACCTTC. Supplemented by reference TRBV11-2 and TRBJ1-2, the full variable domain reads EAGVAQSPRYKIIEKRQSVAFWCNPISGHATLYWYQQILGQGPKLLIQFQNNGVVDDSQLPKDRFSAERLKGVDSTLKIQPAKLEDSAVYLCASSLLSVYGYTFGSGTRLTVV.

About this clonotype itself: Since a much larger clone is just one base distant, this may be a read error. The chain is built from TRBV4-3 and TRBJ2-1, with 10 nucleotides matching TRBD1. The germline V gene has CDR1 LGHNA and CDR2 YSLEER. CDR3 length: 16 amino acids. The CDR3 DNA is TGCGCCAGCGGCCAACTGGGACAGGGGACCTACAATGAGCAGTTCTTC. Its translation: CASGQLGQGTYNEQFF.

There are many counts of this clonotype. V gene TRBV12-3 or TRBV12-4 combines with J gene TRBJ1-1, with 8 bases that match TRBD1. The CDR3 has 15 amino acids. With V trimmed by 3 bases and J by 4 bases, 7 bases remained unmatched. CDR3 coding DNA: TGTGCCAGCAGTTTTTGGAGAACAGGGGGCACTGAAGCTTTCTTT. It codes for CASSFWRTGGTEAFF.

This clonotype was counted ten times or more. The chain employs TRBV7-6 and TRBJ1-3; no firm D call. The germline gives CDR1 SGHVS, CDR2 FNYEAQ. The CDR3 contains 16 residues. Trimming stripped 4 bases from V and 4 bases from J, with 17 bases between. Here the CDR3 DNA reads TGTGCCAGCAGCTCATCCTCCCCGGGAGGGGGAAACACCATATATTTT. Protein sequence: CASSSSSPGGGNTIYF.

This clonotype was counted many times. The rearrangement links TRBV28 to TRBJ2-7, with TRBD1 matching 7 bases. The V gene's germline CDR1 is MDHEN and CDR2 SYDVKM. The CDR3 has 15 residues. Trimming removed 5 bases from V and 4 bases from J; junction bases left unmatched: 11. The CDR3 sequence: CASSLGPGGRYEQYF. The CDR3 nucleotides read TGTGCCAGCAGTCTAGGGCCAGGGGGAAGGTACGAGCAGTACTTC.

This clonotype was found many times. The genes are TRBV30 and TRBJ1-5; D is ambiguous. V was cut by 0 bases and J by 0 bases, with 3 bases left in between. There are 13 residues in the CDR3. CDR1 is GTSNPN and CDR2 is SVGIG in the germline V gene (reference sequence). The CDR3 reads CAWSVNSNQPQHF. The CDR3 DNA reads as TGTGCCTGGAGTGTAAATAGCAATCAGCCCCAGCATTTT.

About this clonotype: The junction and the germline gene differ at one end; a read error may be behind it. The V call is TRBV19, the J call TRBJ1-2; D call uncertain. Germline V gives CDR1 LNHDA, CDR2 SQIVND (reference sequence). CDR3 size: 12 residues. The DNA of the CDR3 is TGTGCCAGTAAAGCCTCGGACTATAGCTACACCTTC. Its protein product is CASKASDYSYTF.

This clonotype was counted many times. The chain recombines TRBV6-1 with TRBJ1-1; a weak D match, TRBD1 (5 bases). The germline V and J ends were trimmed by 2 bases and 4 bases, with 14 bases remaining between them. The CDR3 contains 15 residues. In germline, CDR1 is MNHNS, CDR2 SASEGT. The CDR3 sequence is CASSEMGQAGTEAFF. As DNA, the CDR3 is TGTGCCAGCAGTGAAATGGGGCAGGCTGGCACTGAAGCTTTCTTT.

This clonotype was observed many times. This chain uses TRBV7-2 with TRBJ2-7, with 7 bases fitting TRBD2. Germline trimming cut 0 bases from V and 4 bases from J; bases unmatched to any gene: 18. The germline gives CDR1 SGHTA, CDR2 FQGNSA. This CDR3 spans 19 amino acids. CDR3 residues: CASSLARALGRENWYEQYF. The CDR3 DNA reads TGTGCCAGCAGCTTAGCGCGGGCCCTAGGGCGGGAGAATTGGTACGAGCAGTACTTC.

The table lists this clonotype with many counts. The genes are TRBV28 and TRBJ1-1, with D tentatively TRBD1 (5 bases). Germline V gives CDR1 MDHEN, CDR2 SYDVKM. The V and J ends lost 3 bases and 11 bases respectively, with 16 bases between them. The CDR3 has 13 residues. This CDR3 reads CASSFLDGHSAFF. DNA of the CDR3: TGTGCCAGCAGTTTCCTCGACGGACATTCCGCTTTCTTT.

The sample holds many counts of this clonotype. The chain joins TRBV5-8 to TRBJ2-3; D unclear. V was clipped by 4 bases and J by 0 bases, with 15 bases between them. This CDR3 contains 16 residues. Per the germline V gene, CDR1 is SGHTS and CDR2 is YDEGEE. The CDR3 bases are TGTGCCAGCAGCCCTCCCGCTGCGCAGAGCACAGATACGCAGTATTTT. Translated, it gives CASSPPAAQSTDTQYF.

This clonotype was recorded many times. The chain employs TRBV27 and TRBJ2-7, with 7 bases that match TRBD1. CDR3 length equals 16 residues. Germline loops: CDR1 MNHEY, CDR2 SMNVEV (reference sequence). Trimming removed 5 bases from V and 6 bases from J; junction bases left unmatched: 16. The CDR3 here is CASSNPGQLSSGEQYF. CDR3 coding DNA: TGTGCCAGCAGTAACCCGGGACAGTTGTCGTCGGGCGAGCAGTACTTC.

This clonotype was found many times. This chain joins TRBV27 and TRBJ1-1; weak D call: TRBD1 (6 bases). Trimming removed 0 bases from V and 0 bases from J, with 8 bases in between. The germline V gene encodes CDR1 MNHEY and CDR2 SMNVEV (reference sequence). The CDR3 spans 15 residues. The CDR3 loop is CASSLSQGMNTEAFF. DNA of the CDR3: TGTGCCAGCAGTTTATCCCAGGGGATGAACACTGAAGCTTTCTTT.

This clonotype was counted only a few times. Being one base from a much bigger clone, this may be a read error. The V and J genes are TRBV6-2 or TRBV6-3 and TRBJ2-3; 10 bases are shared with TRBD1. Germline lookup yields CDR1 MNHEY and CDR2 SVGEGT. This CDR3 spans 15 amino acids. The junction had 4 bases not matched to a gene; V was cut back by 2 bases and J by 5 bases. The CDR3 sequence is CASSYRDRGGDTQYF. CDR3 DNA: TGTGCCAGCAGTTACCGGGACAGGGGCGGAGATACGCAGTATTTT.

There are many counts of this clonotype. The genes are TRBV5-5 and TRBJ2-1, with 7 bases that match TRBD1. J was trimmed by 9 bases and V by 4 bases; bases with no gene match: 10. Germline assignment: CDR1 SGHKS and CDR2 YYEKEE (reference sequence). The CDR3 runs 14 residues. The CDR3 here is CASSKSQGVSEQFF. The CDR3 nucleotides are TGTGCCAGCAGCAAAAGTCAGGGGGTTTCTGAGCAGTTCTTC. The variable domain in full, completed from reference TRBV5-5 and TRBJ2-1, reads DAGVTQSPTHLIKTRGQQVTLRCSPISGHKSVSWYQQVLGQGPQFIFQYYEKEERGRGNFPDRFSARQFPNYSSELNVNALLLGDSALYLCASSKSQGVSEQFFGPGTRLTVL.

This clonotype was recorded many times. The DNA for the CDR3 is TGTGCTAGTGGACCGGGACAGGGGGCGCGGGGTGAAAAACTGTTTTTT. Residues: CASGPGQGARGEKLFF. The gene calls are TRBV12-5 and TRBJ1-4; 12 bases are shared with TRBD1. V dropped 6 bases and J dropped 7; count of bases not matched to a gene: 9. Germline V gene lookup returns CDR1 LGHNT and CDR2 FRNRAP. The CDR3 is 16 amino acids.

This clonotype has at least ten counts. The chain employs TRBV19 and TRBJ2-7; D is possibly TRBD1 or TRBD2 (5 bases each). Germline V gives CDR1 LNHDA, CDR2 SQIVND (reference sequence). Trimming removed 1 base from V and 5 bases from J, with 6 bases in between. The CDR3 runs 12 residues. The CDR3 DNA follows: TGTGCCAGTAGTATAGGAGGGGACGAGCAGTACTTC. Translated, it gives CASSIGGDEQYF. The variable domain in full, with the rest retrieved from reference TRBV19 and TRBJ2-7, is DGGITQSPKYLFRKEGQNVTLSCEQNLNHDAMYWYRQDPGQGLRLIYYSQIVNDFQKGDIAEGYSVSREKKESFPLTVTSAQKNPTAFYLCASSIGGDEQYFGPGTRLTVT.

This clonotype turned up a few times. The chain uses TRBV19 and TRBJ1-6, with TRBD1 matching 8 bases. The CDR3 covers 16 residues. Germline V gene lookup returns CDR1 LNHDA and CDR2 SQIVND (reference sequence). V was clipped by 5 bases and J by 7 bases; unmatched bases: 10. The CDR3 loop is CASSPGQGMVNSPLHF. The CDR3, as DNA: TGTGCCAGTAGTCCCGGACAGGGCATGGTAAATTCACCCCTCCACTTT.

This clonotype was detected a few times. The CDR3 nucleotides read TGTGCCAGCAAAATAAGGGGGAGAGGCAATGAGCAGTTCTTC. Translation: CASKIRGRGNEQFF. The chain uses TRBV12-3 or TRBV12-4 and TRBJ2-1, with D possibly TRBD1 on 6 matching bases. V lost 7 bases and J lost 6, with 16 bases in between. The CDR3 consists of 14 residues.

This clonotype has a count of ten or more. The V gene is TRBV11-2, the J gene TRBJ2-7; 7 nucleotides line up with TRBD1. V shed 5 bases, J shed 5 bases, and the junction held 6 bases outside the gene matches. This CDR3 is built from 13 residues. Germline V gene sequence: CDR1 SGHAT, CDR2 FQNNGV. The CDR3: CASSPTGIHEQYF. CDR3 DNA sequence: TGTGCCAGCAGCCCGACAGGGATCCACGAGCAGTACTTC.

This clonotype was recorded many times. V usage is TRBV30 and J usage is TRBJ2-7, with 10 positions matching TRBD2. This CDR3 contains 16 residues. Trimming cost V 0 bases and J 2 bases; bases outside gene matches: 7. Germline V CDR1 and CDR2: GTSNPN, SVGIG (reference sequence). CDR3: CAWSVRTSGLAYEQYF. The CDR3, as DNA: TGTGCCTGGAGTGTCCGGACTAGCGGATTAGCCTACGAGCAGTACTTC.

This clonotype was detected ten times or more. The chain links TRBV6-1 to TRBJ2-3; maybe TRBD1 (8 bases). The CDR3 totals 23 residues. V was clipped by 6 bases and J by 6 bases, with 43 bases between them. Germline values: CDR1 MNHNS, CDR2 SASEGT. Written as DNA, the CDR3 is TGTGCCAGCAGACATAGGATACCGGGAGTCGTTACAGGGGGGGGAGTCGCCGCGGATACGCAGTATTTT. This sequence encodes CASRHRIPGVVTGGGVAADTQYF.

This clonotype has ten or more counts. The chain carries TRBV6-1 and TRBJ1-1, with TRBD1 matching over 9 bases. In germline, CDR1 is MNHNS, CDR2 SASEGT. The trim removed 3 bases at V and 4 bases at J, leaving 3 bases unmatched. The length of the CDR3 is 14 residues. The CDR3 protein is CASSETGGSTEAFF. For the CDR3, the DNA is TGTGCCAGCAGTGAGACAGGGGGTAGCACTGAAGCTTTCTTT.

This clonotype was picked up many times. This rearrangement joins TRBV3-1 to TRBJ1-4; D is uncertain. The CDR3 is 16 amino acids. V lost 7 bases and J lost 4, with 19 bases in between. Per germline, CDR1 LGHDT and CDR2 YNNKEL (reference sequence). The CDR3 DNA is TGTGCCAGCATGCCAAACTCCGCAGGCCTTAATGAAAAACTGTTTTTT. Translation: CASMPNSAGLNEKLFF.

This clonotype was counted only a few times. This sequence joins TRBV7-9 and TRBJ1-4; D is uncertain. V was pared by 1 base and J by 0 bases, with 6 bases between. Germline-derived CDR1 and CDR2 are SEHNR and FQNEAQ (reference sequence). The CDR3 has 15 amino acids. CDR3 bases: TGTGCCAGCAGCTTAGAAACAGCAACTAATGAAAAACTGTTTTTT. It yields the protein CASSLETATNEKLFF.